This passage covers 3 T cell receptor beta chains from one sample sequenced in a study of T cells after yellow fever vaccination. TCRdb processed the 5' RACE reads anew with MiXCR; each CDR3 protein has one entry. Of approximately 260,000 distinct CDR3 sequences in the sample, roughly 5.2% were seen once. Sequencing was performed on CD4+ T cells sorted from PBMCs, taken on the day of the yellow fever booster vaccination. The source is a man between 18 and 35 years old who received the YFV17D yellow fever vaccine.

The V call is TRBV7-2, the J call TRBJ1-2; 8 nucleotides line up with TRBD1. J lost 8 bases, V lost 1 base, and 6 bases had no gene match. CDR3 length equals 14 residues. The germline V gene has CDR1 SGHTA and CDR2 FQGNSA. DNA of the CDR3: TGTGCCAGCAGCTTAGAGACAGGGGTCGGAGGCTACACCTTC. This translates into CASSLETGVGGYTF.

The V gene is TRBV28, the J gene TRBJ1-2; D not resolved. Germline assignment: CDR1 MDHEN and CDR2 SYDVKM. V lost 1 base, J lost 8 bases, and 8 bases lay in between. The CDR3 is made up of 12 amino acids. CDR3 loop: CASSLYPEGYTF. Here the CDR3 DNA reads TGTGCCAGCAGTTTATATCCAGAGGGCTACACCTTC.

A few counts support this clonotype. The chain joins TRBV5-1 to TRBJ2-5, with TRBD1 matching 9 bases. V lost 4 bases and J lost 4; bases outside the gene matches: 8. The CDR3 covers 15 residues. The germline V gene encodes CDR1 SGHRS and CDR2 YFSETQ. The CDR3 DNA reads TGCGCCAGCAGCACCGGGACAGGGAGGATAGAGACCCAGTACTTC. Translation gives CASSTGTGRIETQYF. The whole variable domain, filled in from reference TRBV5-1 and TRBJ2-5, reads KAGVTQTPRYLIKTRGQQVTLSCSPISGHRSVSWYQQTPGQGLQFLFEYFSETQRNKGNFPGRFSGRQFSNSRSEMNVSTLELGDSALYLCASSTGTGRIETQYFGPGTRLLVL.